What follows are 9 T cell receptor beta chains derived from one specimen sequenced in a study of blood T cell repertoires in COVID-19. Data came from immunoSEQ multiplex PCR; TCRdb stores just in-frame clones and leaves some out. The table has fewer than 250,000 clones, more than 75% seen once. The sequenced sample consisted of peripheral blood. Receptors originate from a woman aged 60 to 75 with COVID-19, enrolled during active disease.

V gene TRBV5-4 combines with J gene TRBJ1-1; no definite D call. The CDR3 has 16 amino acids. The germline gives CDR1 SGHNT, CDR2 YYREEE (reference sequence). The V end was cut by 4 bases, the J end by 3 bases, with 19 bases between. The CDR3 loop reads CASSRVRGMVDTEAFF. In DNA form, the CDR3 reads TGTGCCAGCAGCCGGGTTCGGGGAATGGTCGACACTGAAGCTTTCTTT.

The CDR3 DNA follows: TGTGCCAGCAGTCTCGGGACAGGGATCTACGAGCAGTACTTC. It translates to CASSLGTGIYEQYF. V gene TRBV6-5 combines with J gene TRBJ2-7; 9 bases align to TRBD1. CDR3 size: 14 residues. The germline V gene has CDR1 MNHEY and CDR2 SVGAGI. Losses at the gene ends were 5 bases for V and 3 bases for J; bases not matched to a gene: 5.

This chain joins TRBV7-9 and TRBJ1-2; 10 bases are a match to TRBD1. Losses at the gene ends were 4 bases for V and 5 bases for J; bases not matched to a gene: 7. CDR1 SEHNR and CDR2 FQNEAQ come from the germline V gene (reference sequence). CDR3 size: 15 residues. As DNA, the CDR3 is TGTGCCAGCAGCTCTAGACAGGGGGCCGGGTATGGCTACACCTTC. Amino acid sequence: CASSSRQGAGYGYTF.

The chain carries TRBV10-2 and TRBJ1-2, with unresolved D. Germline assignment: CDR1 WSHSY and CDR2 SAAADI. V lost 4 bases and J lost 1, with 10 bases in between. The CDR3 is 14 residues long. Here the CDR3 reads CASSVRELNYGYTF. The CDR3 region has the DNA TGCGCCAGCAGTGTCCGAGAGCTTAACTATGGCTACACCTTC.

This chain links TRBV2 with TRBJ2-2; D is perhaps TRBD2 (6 bases). CDR1 SNHLY and CDR2 FYNNEI come from the germline V gene. The CDR3 covers 15 residues. Trimming removed 4 bases at V and 4 bases at J, with 13 bases between. CDR3 region: CASSVRRDVTGELFF. In nucleotides, the CDR3 is TGTGCCAGCAGTGTTAGGAGGGATGTCACCGGGGAGCTGTTTTTT.

This sequence joins TRBV6-2 or TRBV6-3 and TRBJ2-1, with 8 bases fitting TRBD2. V was clipped by 4 bases and J by 10 bases; unmatched bases: 9. Germline V gene data show CDR1 as MNHEY and CDR2 as SVGEGT. The CDR3 sequence is 14 residues long. CDR3 region: CASSWTGLVNEQFF. The CDR3 nucleotides read TGTGCCAGCAGTTGGACGGGACTAGTAAACGAGCAGTTCTTC.

This clone has a single count. The rearrangement joins TRBV5-1 to TRBJ1-4, with D perhaps TRBD1 (5 bases). Germline V lookup: CDR1 SGHRS, CDR2 YFSETQ. Between the trimmed V and J ends, which lost 4 bases and 5 bases, there was a span of 9 bases. The CDR3 runs 13 residues. The chain's CDR3 is CASSRGGNEKLFF. The CDR3 coding sequence is TGCGCCAGCAGCAGGGGAGGGAATGAAAAACTGTTTTTT.

The chain uses TRBV28 and TRBJ1-2, with 8 nucleotides matching TRBD1. The germline CDR1 and CDR2 sequences are MDHEN and SYDVKM. The J segment lost 4 bases and the V segment lost 5 bases, leaving 6 bases of the junction unmatched. This CDR3 contains 14 residues. The CDR3 coding sequence is TGTGCCAGCAGTCCGGACAGGGAGGCCTATGGCTACACCTTC. This gives the protein CASSPDREAYGYTF.

This chain connects TRBV7-2 to TRBJ2-3, with D hard to call. Germline values: CDR1 SGHTA, CDR2 FQGNSA. Deletions cut 0 bases from V and 5 bases from J, with 6 bases between. The CDR3 contains 13 residues. The chain's CDR3 is CASSLAWQDTQYF. The CDR3 DNA follows: TGTGCCAGCAGCTTAGCCTGGCAAGATACGCAGTATTTT.